A selection of T cell receptor beta chains follows, all from one sample in a study of OX40 agonist ivuxolimab in advanced cancers. Using immunoSEQ multiplex PCR, the repertoire was profiled, and TCRdb retains in-frame clones only, with some absent. The repertoire holds 87,000 or so clones, with approximately 85% as singletons. The sequencing used CD4+ or CD8+ T cells sorted from blood, collected in a trial of the OX40 agonist ivuxolimab. The receptors come from an adult with an advanced solid tumor such as melanoma, head and neck, liver or kidney cancer. The CDR3 runs from the conserved cysteine through the conserved F or W. Fields, in order: J gene, clone size, V gene, CDR3 length, D gene, CDR3 protein, CDR3 DNA. D genes are given only for firm matches. The size entry is marked missing in some rows and otherwise reads once, few, many or a size class.

j_call: TRBJ2-1; clone_size: -; v_call: TRBV11-2; cdr3_length: 13; d_call: -; cdr3_aa: CASSSDFSNEQFF; cdr3_nt: TGTGCCAGCAGCTCGGATTTTTCCAATGAGCAGTTCTTC
j_call: TRBJ2-2; clone_size: -; v_call: TRBV2; cdr3_length: 14; d_call: TRBD1; cdr3_aa: CASIRDRNTGELFF; cdr3_nt: TGTGCCAGCATAAGGGACAGAAACACCGGGGAGCTGTTTTTT
j_call: TRBJ1-2; clone_size: -; v_call: TRBV30; cdr3_length: 13; d_call: TRBD1; cdr3_aa: CAWGDGQGYGYTF; cdr3_nt: TGTGCCTGGGGGGACGGACAGGGCTATGGCTACACCTTC
j_call: TRBJ2-3; clone_size: -; v_call: TRBV11-3; cdr3_length: 15; d_call: -; cdr3_aa: CASSLDGFLPDTQYF; cdr3_nt: TGTGCCAGCAGCTTAGATGGCTTTTTGCCAGATACGCAGTATTTT
j_call: TRBJ2-5; clone_size: -; v_call: TRBV5-4; cdr3_length: 13; d_call: -; cdr3_aa: CASIPQGGETQYF; cdr3_nt: TGTGCCAGCATCCCACAGGGAGGGGAGACCCAGTACTTC
j_call: TRBJ2-3; clone_size: -; v_call: TRBV7-9; cdr3_length: 16; d_call: TRBD2; cdr3_aa: CASSLGLAGVTDTQYF; cdr3_nt: TGTGCCAGCAGCTTAGGGTTAGCGGGAGTCACAGATACGCAGTATTTT
j_call: TRBJ2-7; clone_size: few; v_call: TRBV2; cdr3_length: 12; d_call: -; cdr3_aa: CASSELSYEQYF; cdr3_nt: TGTGCCAGCAGTGAACTGTCCTACGAGCAGTACTTC
j_call: TRBJ2-7; clone_size: -; v_call: TRBV7-3; cdr3_length: 15; d_call: -; cdr3_aa: CASSLTGGPLYEQYF; cdr3_nt: TGTGCCAGCAGCTTAACAGGCGGACCCCTATACGAGCAGTACTTC
j_call: TRBJ2-7; clone_size: -; v_call: TRBV6-5; cdr3_length: 13; d_call: -; cdr3_aa: CASSSTNGGEQYF; cdr3_nt: TGTGCCAGCAGTTCCACCAATGGGGGCGAGCAGTACTTC
j_call: TRBJ1-1; clone_size: -; v_call: TRBV5-4; cdr3_length: 14; d_call: -; cdr3_aa: CASSFAGGMTEAFF; cdr3_nt: TGTGCCAGCAGCTTTGCAGGTGGGATGACTGAAGCTTTCTTT
j_call: TRBJ1-1; clone_size: -; v_call: TRBV27; cdr3_length: 14; d_call: -; cdr3_aa: CASSLSGDYTEAFF; cdr3_nt: TGTGCCAGCAGTTTATCAGGAGACTACACTGAAGCTTTCTTT
j_call: TRBJ2-3; clone_size: -; v_call: TRBV7-6; cdr3_length: 17; d_call: TRBD1; cdr3_aa: CASSLVDRGPEADTQYF; cdr3_nt: TGTGCCAGCAGCTTAGTGGACAGGGGCCCCGAGGCAGATACGCAGTATTTT
j_call: TRBJ1-1; clone_size: -; v_call: TRBV7-1; cdr3_length: 14; d_call: -; cdr3_aa: CASSLGRWGTEAFF; cdr3_nt: TGTGCCAGCAGCTTAGGCCGCTGGGGAACTGAAGCTTTCTTT
j_call: TRBJ2-5; clone_size: -; v_call: TRBV4-1; cdr3_length: 15; d_call: TRBD2; cdr3_aa: CASSPGTSAQETQYF; cdr3_nt: TGCGCCAGCAGCCCCGGAACTAGCGCACAAGAGACCCAGTACTTC
j_call: TRBJ2-3; clone_size: -; v_call: TRBV30; cdr3_length: 15; d_call: -; cdr3_aa: CAWSVTQLYTDTQYF; cdr3_nt: TGTGCCTGGAGTGTAACACAGCTTTACACAGATACGCAGTATTTT
j_call: TRBJ2-7; clone_size: -; v_call: TRBV5-6; cdr3_length: 17; d_call: TRBD1; cdr3_aa: CASSFTGTGGAFHEQYF; cdr3_nt: TGTGCCAGCAGCTTTACCGGGACAGGGGGCGCTTTCCACGAGCAGTACTTC
j_call: TRBJ2-1; clone_size: -; v_call: TRBV30; cdr3_length: 11; d_call: -; cdr3_aa: CAWGRPGEQFF; cdr3_nt: TGTGCCTGGGGACGGCCGGGTGAGCAGTTCTTC
j_call: TRBJ2-7; clone_size: few; v_call: TRBV5-6; cdr3_length: 14; d_call: -; cdr3_aa: CASSLAGETYEQYF; cdr3_nt: TGTGCCAGCAGCTTGGCAGGGGAAACCTACGAGCAGTACTTC
j_call: TRBJ2-1; clone_size: -; v_call: TRBV2; cdr3_length: 12; d_call: -; cdr3_aa: CASRDVYNEQFF; cdr3_nt: TGTGCCAGCAGGGATGTCTACAATGAGCAGTTCTTC
j_call: TRBJ2-3; clone_size: -; v_call: TRBV27; cdr3_length: 12; d_call: -; cdr3_aa: CASSLGPDTQYF; cdr3_nt: TGTGCCAGCAGTTTAGGTCCAGATACGCAGTATTTT
j_call: TRBJ2-1; clone_size: -; v_call: TRBV5-1; cdr3_length: 16; d_call: -; cdr3_aa: CASSRMRDTIYNEQFF; cdr3_nt: TGCGCCAGCAGCCGGATGAGGGACACTATCTACAATGAGCAGTTCTTC
j_call: TRBJ2-7; clone_size: -; v_call: TRBV27; cdr3_length: 15; d_call: TRBD2; cdr3_aa: CASSSYGSGRYEQYF; cdr3_nt: TGTGCCAGCAGTTCCTACGGTAGCGGGCGGTACGAGCAGTACTTC